Listed below are T cell receptor beta chains from one sample, sequenced in a study of blood T cell repertoires in COVID-19. Profiled with immunoSEQ multiplex PCR; TCRdb holds only in-frame clones, not every one. The sample consists of approximately 180,000 clones, approximately 85% of them appearing once. Source material: peripheral blood. These receptor sequences come from a human donor with active or convalescent COVID-19. The donor label of this sample is uncertain. The CDR3 runs from the conserved cysteine through the conserved F or W. D genes are given only for firm matches. Not all rows give a size; the values are once, few, many and, for expanded clones, a class.

DNA,CDR3,size,D,J,V
TGTGCCAGCGCGCAGGGGTTGCACACTGAAGCTTTCTTT,CASAQGLHTEAFF,once,NA,TRBJ1-1,TRBV6-5
TGTGCCAGCAGCCCCAGTTGGGGGGGAAATGAAAAACTGTTTTTT,CASSPSWGGNEKLFF,NA,NA,TRBJ1-4,TRBV9
TGTGCCAGCAGCTTAGGGACAGGGGGTCCGAGGCAGCCCCAGCATTTT,CASSLGTGGPRQPQHF,NA,TRBD1,TRBJ1-5,TRBV7-9
TGTGCCTCCGGACAGGGGCTCTTCAATGAGCAGTTCTTC,CASGQGLFNEQFF,NA,TRBD1,TRBJ2-1,TRBV28
TGTGCCAGCGGATGGGGACAGGGGTTGACCGGGGAGCTGTTTTTT,CASGWGQGLTGELFF,NA,TRBD1,TRBJ2-2,TRBV9
TGTGCCAGCAGCCAAGATCAAGTACGGCGGTCCTCAGAAATCAACACCGGGGAGCTGTTTTTT,CASSQDQVRRSSEINTGELFF,once,NA,TRBJ2-2,TRBV4-2
TGCGCCAGCAGCCAAGGGGGAGGGGGGCTGAGCTCCTACAATGAGCAGTTCTTC,CASSQGGGGLSSYNEQFF,NA,NA,TRBJ2-1,TRBV4-3
TGTGCCAGCAGCTTTAGAGTAGCGGGGGCGAGCACAGATACGCAGTATTTT,CASSFRVAGASTDTQYF,NA,TRBD2,TRBJ2-3,TRBV5-4
TGTGCCAGCAGGCGGGACAGGGGACGATCACCCCTCCACTTT,CASRRDRGRSPLHF,NA,TRBD1,TRBJ1-6,TRBV7-2
TGTGCCACCAGCAGAGAACAGTTGAACACTGAAGCTTTCTTT,CATSREQLNTEAFF,NA,NA,TRBJ1-1,TRBV15
TGCGCCAGCAGAAATGACAGGGGGCCGGGAAATGAGCAGTTCTTC,CASRNDRGPGNEQFF,NA,TRBD1,TRBJ2-1,TRBV5-1
TGTGCCAGCAGTTCCCCGGGACAGGGTAGCTATGGCTACACCTTC,CASSSPGQGSYGYTF,NA,TRBD1,TRBJ1-2,TRBV6-5
TGTGCCAGCAGTACCCCCCCAATTGTAGCTGGAAACACCATATATTTT,CASSTPPIVAGNTIYF,NA,NA,TRBJ1-3,TRBV28
TGCGCCAGCAGCTTGGCCGTCAGGGGAAAGACCCAGTACTTC,CASSLAVRGKTQYF,NA,NA,TRBJ2-5,TRBV5-1
TGTGCCTGGAGGGGGCCGGGCACTGAAGCTTTCTTT,CAWRGPGTEAFF,NA,NA,TRBJ1-1,TRBV30
TGTGCCAGCTCACTCCAGGGGCACACTGAAGCTTTCTTT,CASSLQGHTEAFF,NA,NA,TRBJ1-1,TRBV18
TGTGCCAGCTCACCACTAGCGGTGGTCCAGCCGGCAAGTGGCTACACCTTC,CASSPLAVVQPASGYTF,NA,NA,TRBJ1-2,TRBV18
TGTGCCAGCAGCTTAATGGGACAGACAGATACGCAGTATTTT,CASSLMGQTDTQYF,NA,TRBD1,TRBJ2-3,TRBV7-3
TGTGCCAGCAGCTTAGGGCTAGCGGGAGGTACAGATACGCAGTATTTT,CASSLGLAGGTDTQYF,NA,TRBD2,TRBJ2-3,TRBV7-8
TGCGCCAGCAGCCAAGATCTTCTGGCAGGGGGCCTGAACACTGAAGCTTTCTTT,CASSQDLLAGGLNTEAFF,NA,TRBD1,TRBJ1-1,TRBV4-3
TGTGCCAGCATGCAAATCGATGGAGACACTGAAGCTTTCTTT,CASMQIDGDTEAFF,NA,NA,TRBJ1-1,TRBV16
TGCGCCAGCAGCTTGGGGACTGACAATGAGCAGTTCTTC,CASSLGTDNEQFF,NA,NA,TRBJ2-1,TRBV5-1
TGTGCCAGCTCACCACCGGGCCAAGTCTCTTCACCCCTCCACTTT,CASSPPGQVSSPLHF,NA,NA,TRBJ1-6,TRBV18
TGTGCCAGCAGTGACCGGAACACTGAAGCTTTCTTT,CASSDRNTEAFF,NA,NA,TRBJ1-1,TRBV6-1
TGTGCCATCAGTTCCCCTATTCGGAACACTGAAGCTTTCTTT,CAISSPIRNTEAFF,NA,NA,TRBJ1-1,TRBV10-3
TGCGCCAGCAGCCAAGAATATGGGTCTTGGGGCCCCTATGGCTACACCTTC,CASSQEYGSWGPYGYTF,NA,NA,TRBJ1-2,TRBV4-3
TGTGCCAGCAGCCCGATGTACAGGGGGCGAGCCCCATTCACTGAAGCTTTCTTT,CASSPMYRGRAPFTEAFF,NA,TRBD1,TRBJ1-1,TRBV7-9
TGTGCCAGCAGCTCCATTGGGCCGCAGTATTTT,CASSSIGPQYF,once,NA,TRBJ2-3,TRBV7-6
TGTGCCAGTAGGCTAGACGGGACACTTATATGGAACACTGAAGCTTTCTTT,CASRLDGTLIWNTEAFF,NA,NA,TRBJ1-1,TRBV19
TGTGCCAGCAGCCCAGGACAGCCTCAAGAGACCCAGTACTTC,CASSPGQPQETQYF,NA,NA,TRBJ2-5,TRBV7-9
TGTGCCAGCAGTAATGCCGCTAGGACAGGGAGTCCTGGAAACACCATATATTTT,CASSNAARTGSPGNTIYF,NA,TRBD1,TRBJ1-3,TRBV13
TGTGCCAGCAATCCTTGGGGGGGAACCGAGAACACCGGGGAGCTGTTTTTT,CASNPWGGTENTGELFF,NA,TRBD2,TRBJ2-2,TRBV27
TGCAGTGCTCTATATACCGAGACCCAGTACTTC,CSALYTETQYF,NA,NA,TRBJ2-5,TRBV20-1
TGTGCCAGCTCACCTCTTGGGGGGGGTCCCAATGAGCAGTTCTTC,CASSPLGGGPNEQFF,NA,TRBD2,TRBJ2-1,TRBV18
TGTGCCAGCCGCCGACAGGGGGATGAAAAACTGTTTTTT,CASRRQGDEKLFF,NA,TRBD1,TRBJ1-4,TRBV6-2/TRBV6-3
TGTGCCAGCAGCTCGACTAGCGGGAGGGCCGGGACAGATACGCAGTATTTT,CASSSTSGRAGTDTQYF,few,TRBD2,TRBJ2-3,TRBV7-2
TGTGCCAGCAGCCCAACGGGGGGCTCCTACAATGAGCAGTTCTTC,CASSPTGGSYNEQFF,NA,TRBD2,TRBJ2-1,TRBV7-9
TGTGCCAGCAGCTCCACTAGCTCCGATACGCAGTATTTT,CASSSTSSDTQYF,NA,NA,TRBJ2-3,TRBV12-3/TRBV12-4
TGTGCCATTACCGGACTTCCCCGCACAGATACGCAGTATTTT,CAITGLPRTDTQYF,NA,NA,TRBJ2-3,TRBV2
TGTGCCAGCAGCTTATCCGGGACTAGCGGGGGACTTGAGCAGTTCTTC,CASSLSGTSGGLEQFF,NA,TRBD2,TRBJ2-1,TRBV7-9
TGTGCCAGCAGCTTAGAGGGCCGGGACACCTATTACAATGAGCAGTTCTTC,CASSLEGRDTYYNEQFF,NA,NA,TRBJ2-1,TRBV11-2
TGCGCCAGCAGCTTGGACCACTCTGACATTCAGTACTTC,CASSLDHSDIQYF,NA,NA,TRBJ2-4,TRBV5-1
TGTGCCAGCTCACCGGGCAGGAACACTGAAGCTTTCTTT,CASSPGRNTEAFF,NA,NA,TRBJ1-1,TRBV18
TGTGCCAGCAAACAGGCTGCCTCTGGAAACACCATATATTTT,CASKQAASGNTIYF,NA,NA,TRBJ1-3,TRBV2
TGTGCCTGGAGTGTCAGGAGGGGAGGGTATAATTCACCCCTCCACTTT,CAWSVRRGGYNSPLHF,NA,NA,TRBJ1-6,TRBV30
TGCGCCAGCAGCCTTGGCTGGACTGAAGCTTTCTTT,CASSLGWTEAFF,many,NA,TRBJ1-1,TRBV5-1
TGTGCCAGCAGTGAATCCCCGGACAGGAGCTCCTATGGCTACACCTTC,CASSESPDRSSYGYTF,NA,TRBD1,TRBJ1-2,TRBV6-1
TGCAGCGTGAGCTACAGATTAGGACAGGGCCGCTCCTACGAGCAGTACTTC,CSVSYRLGQGRSYEQYF,once,TRBD1,TRBJ2-7,TRBV29-1
TGTGCCAGTAGTTATCCCAACACCGGGGAGCTGTTTTTT,CASSYPNTGELFF,once,NA,TRBJ2-2,TRBV19
TGTGCCAGCAGCTTAACACAGGGGGCGGGCTACACCTTC,CASSLTQGAGYTF,NA,TRBD1,TRBJ1-2,TRBV7-3
TGTGCCACCAGTGATCCAAAAGAGACCCAGTACTTC,CATSDPKETQYF,NA,NA,TRBJ2-5,TRBV24-1
TGTGCCAGCAGTCGAGGGTGGCAGTTCTTC,CASSRGWQFF,NA,NA,TRBJ2-1,TRBV6-2/TRBV6-3
TGCAGTGCTAGTCGTCCTGGGCGGGAGGGGGCTTCAGAGACCCAGTACTTC,CSASRPGREGASETQYF,once,TRBD2,TRBJ2-5,TRBV20-1
TGTGCCAGCAGTCTACGGACGGGGAATCAGCCCCAGCATTTT,CASSLRTGNQPQHF,few,NA,TRBJ1-5,TRBV2
TGTGCCAGCTACACTAGCGGGACGGTTGGCATTCAGTACTTC,CASYTSGTVGIQYF,NA,TRBD2,TRBJ2-4,TRBV6-5